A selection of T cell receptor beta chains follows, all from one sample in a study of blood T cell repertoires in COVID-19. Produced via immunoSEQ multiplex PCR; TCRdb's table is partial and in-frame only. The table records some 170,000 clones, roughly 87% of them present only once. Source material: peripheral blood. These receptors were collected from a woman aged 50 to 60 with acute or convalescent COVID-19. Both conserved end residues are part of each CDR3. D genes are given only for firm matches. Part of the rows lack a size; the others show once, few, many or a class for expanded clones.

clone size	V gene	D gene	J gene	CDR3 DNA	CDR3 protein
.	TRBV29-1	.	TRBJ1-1	TGCAGCCCGAACAGGGTGGGTATGGATGAAGCTTTCTTT	CSPNRVGMDEAFF
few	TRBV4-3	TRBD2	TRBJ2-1	TGCGCCAGCAGCCAAGAGAGGCTAGCGGGGATGTACAATGAGCAGTTCTTC	CASSQERLAGMYNEQFF
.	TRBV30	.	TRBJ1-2	TGTGCCTGGAGTCTGAAGACAGACTATGGCTACACCTTC	CAWSLKTDYGYTF
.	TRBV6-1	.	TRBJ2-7	TGTGCCAGCAGTGAAGCGCTACCCGGCTCCTACGAGCAGTACTTC	CASSEALPGSYEQYF
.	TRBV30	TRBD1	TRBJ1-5	TGTGCCTGGACCAAGGGACAGGGGGCGATCGGAAGCAATCAGCCCCAGCATTTT	CAWTKGQGAIGSNQPQHF
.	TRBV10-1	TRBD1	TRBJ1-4	TGCGCCAGCAAGGGACAGGGTGAAGAAAAACTGTTTTTT	CASKGQGEEKLFF
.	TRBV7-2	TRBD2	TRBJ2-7	TGTGCCAGCAGCTTAGGTCCTAGCGGGAGGTACGAGCAGTACTTC	CASSLGPSGRYEQYF
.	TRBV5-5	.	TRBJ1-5	TGTGCCAGCAGTCGGAGGGTAGGACCTGATCAGCCCCAGCATTTT	CASSRRVGPDQPQHF
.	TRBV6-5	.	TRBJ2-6	TGTGCCAGCAGTTACTCCAACCAGGGGGCCAACGTCCTGACTTTC	CASSYSNQGANVLTF
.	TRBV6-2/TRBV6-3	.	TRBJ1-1	TGTGCCAGCAGTTACGGGACATCGAACACTGAAGCTTTCTTT	CASSYGTSNTEAFF
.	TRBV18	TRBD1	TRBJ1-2	TGTGCCAGCTCACCCAGACAGGGGGCCGACTATGGCTACACCTTC	CASSPRQGADYGYTF
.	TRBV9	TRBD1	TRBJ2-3	TGTGCCAGCAGCGTAGCAGGGGGCCGCACAGATACGCAGTATTTT	CASSVAGGRTDTQYF
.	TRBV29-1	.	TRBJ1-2	TGCAGCGCCCCCCGGGGGGGAAATGGCTACACCTTC	CSAPRGGNGYTF
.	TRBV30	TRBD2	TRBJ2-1	TGTGCCTGGAGTCGGCGGGGGGGCCGCCATGAGCAGTTCTTC	CAWSRRGGRHEQFF
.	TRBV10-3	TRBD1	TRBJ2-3	TGTGCCATCAGTGAGCCTTGGGACAGAAGCACAGATACGCAGTATTTT	CAISEPWDRSTDTQYF
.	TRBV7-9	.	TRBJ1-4	TGTGCCAGCAGCTTAGCCACAGTGCTGAAACTGTTTTTT	CASSLATVLKLFF
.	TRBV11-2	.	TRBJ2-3	TGTGCCAGCAGCTTAGATGCGGGAATAAGGAGTACAGATACGCAGTATTTT	CASSLDAGIRSTDTQYF
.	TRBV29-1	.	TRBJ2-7	TGCAGCGTTCGCCGCGCTGAAGAGCAGTACTTC	CSVRRAEEQYF
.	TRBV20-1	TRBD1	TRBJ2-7	TGCAGTGCCGACAGGGTTAGCGAGCAGTACTTC	CSADRVSEQYF
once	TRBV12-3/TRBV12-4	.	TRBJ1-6	TGTGCCAGCAGCCTTGAACCTCAGGCACCCCTCCACTTT	CASSLEPQAPLHF
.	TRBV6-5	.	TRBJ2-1	TGTGCCAGCAGTTACTCCCGCGGGGGCTACAGTGAGCAGTTCTTC	CASSYSRGGYSEQFF